Included here is one T cell receptor beta chain sequence, with context. The antigen remains unidentified. The data were taken from a study of blood T cells in healthy people across ages. Per germline, CDR1 MNHEY and CDR2 SMNVEV (reference sequence). This CDR3 contains 15 residues. V was shortened by 6 bases and J by 6 bases, with 20 bases between the two germline ends. Through a sample-barcoded 5' primer and a J-beta primer mix, a second PCR was run for roughly 7 to 12 cycles. Template switching added a 12-random-nucleotide identifier to every cDNA molecule. TCRdb recomputed calls from the 5' RACE reads with MiXCR, one row per CDR3 protein. The sample consists of roughly 730,000 distinct CDR3 sequences, just over 55% of them appearing once. Points from the study as a whole: While age rose, TCR beta diversity per million T cells dropped in a roughly linear way.

This TCR derives from a man between 40 and 49 years old in good health. The sample was blood. The chain couples TRBV27 to TRBJ1-2; tentative D call: TRBD1 (5 bases). The CDR3 region has the DNA TGTGCCAGCAGGTTGCTATCCGGGGTGGGGGATGGCTACACCTTC. Its translation is CASRLLSGVGDGYTF.